The source of this T cell receptor beta chain is a study of OX40 agonist ivuxolimab in advanced cancers. Method: immunoSEQ multiplex PCR; TCRdb's copy keeps in-frame clones and lacks some. The table lists 96,000 or so clones, roughly 80% of them singletons. Germline V gives CDR1 MNHNY, CDR2 SVGAGI (reference sequence). The CDR3 spans 14 residues. V gave up 5 bases and J gave up 6 bases; unmatched junction bases: 5. The rearrangement joins TRBV6-6 to TRBJ1-5, with 9 positions matching TRBD1. Material: CD4+ or CD8+ T cells sorted from blood, obtained in a trial of the OX40 agonist ivuxolimab. This receptor was obtained from an adult with an advanced solid tumor such as melanoma, head and neck, liver or kidney cancer. CDR3 in DNA: TGTGCCAGCAGTCCTCGGGACAGGGCTCAGCCCCAGCATTTT. Translating it yields CASSPRDRAQPQHF.